This T cell receptor beta chain was retrieved from a study of T cell responses to AZD1222 COVID-19 vaccine. The overall study: Analysis merged second doses at about 4 or about 12 weeks.

TCRdb keeps only in-frame clones here, not all; method: immunoSEQ multiplex PCR. The sample has roughly 170,000 clones; about 90% are singletons. To note about this clone: The antigen is not known.

Trimming took 3 bases from V and 0 from J; bases not matched to a gene: 5. Germline lookup yields CDR1 SGHTA and CDR2 FQGNSA. The CDR3 has 16 amino acids. General study results and limits: Spike-specific TCR breadth and depth grew following two AZD1222 doses. Per reports, nearly half of all spike-specific TCRs target regions that are unmutated in variants. Clonal diversity may have been underestimated in mostly white British donors.

The sample was peripheral blood, taken on day 0 of AZD1222 vaccination. The clonotype originates from an adult in good health. The chain combines TRBV7-2 with TRBJ1-3; TRBD1 matches 7 bases. This CDR3 is CASSFAGQTSGNTIYF. DNA of the CDR3: TGTGCCAGCAGCTTTGCGGGACAGACCTCTGGAAACACCATATATTTT.